These T cell receptor beta chains were read from a single sample in a study of CD4 and CD8 cells across lung adenocarcinoma regions. TCRdb reanalysed the PCR reads using MiXCR and keeps one entry per CDR3 protein. Among 5,000 to 6,000 distinct CDR3 sequences listed, approximately 50% were seen once. What was sequenced was CD4+ T cells from the margin of a lung tumor. These receptors came from a male donor with lung adenocarcinoma. The CD4 and CD8 labels of this study may be unreliable. Both conserved end residues are part of each CDR3. Each record gives: J gene, clone size, D gene, V gene, CDR3 DNA, CDR3 protein. A D gene is named only where the DNA matches it firmly. Size values are once, few and many counts, or a class for expanded clones, and some rows have none.

j_gene: TRBJ1-1
abundance: NA
d_gene: NA
v_gene: TRBV6-1
CDR3nt: TGTGCCAGCAGTGATATAGGGGCAATCCTTGAAGCTTTCTTT
CDR3aa: CASSDIGAILEAFF

j_gene: TRBJ1-2
abundance: medium-sized
d_gene: TRBD1
v_gene: TRBV6-5
CDR3nt: TGTGCCAGCAGTTACTCGAGGACAGGGACTGGCTACACCTTC
CDR3aa: CASSYSRTGTGYTF

j_gene: TRBJ2-5
abundance: medium-sized
d_gene: TRBD1
v_gene: TRBV6-1
CDR3nt: TGTGCCAGCAGTGCCCAGACAGGGTACGAGGAGACCCAGTACTTC
CDR3aa: CASSAQTGYEETQYF

j_gene: TRBJ2-5
abundance: few
d_gene: NA
v_gene: TRBV28
CDR3nt: TGTGCCAGCAGTTTAACCGCGGGGTTGGGAGAGACCCAGTACTTC
CDR3aa: CASSLTAGLGETQYF

j_gene: TRBJ2-1
abundance: NA
d_gene: NA
v_gene: TRBV27
CDR3nt: TGTGCCAGCAGTTCCTCGGGACTTTACAATGAGCAGTTCTTC
CDR3aa: CASSSSGLYNEQFF

j_gene: TRBJ2-3
abundance: medium-sized
d_gene: NA
v_gene: TRBV10-1
CDR3nt: TGCGCCAGCAGTGAGAAGGGACTCTCCCGAGATACGCAGTATTTT
CDR3aa: CASSEKGLSRDTQYF

j_gene: TRBJ2-3
abundance: NA
d_gene: NA
v_gene: TRBV7-6
CDR3nt: TGTGCCAGCAGCTTAGGGGTCACAGATATGCAGTATTTC
CDR3aa: CASSLGVTDMQYF

j_gene: TRBJ1-2
abundance: medium-sized
d_gene: NA
v_gene: TRBV6-1
CDR3nt: TGTGCCAGCAGTGAAGGAGTGTCGGTTATAAACTATGGCTACACCTTC
CDR3aa: CASSEGVSVINYGYTF

j_gene: TRBJ2-1
abundance: NA
d_gene: TRBD2
v_gene: TRBV27
CDR3nt: TGTGCCAGCAATCCCCTGGATAGCGGGAGATATGAGCAGTTCTTC
CDR3aa: CASNPLDSGRYEQFF

j_gene: TRBJ2-7
abundance: NA
d_gene: TRBD1
v_gene: TRBV6-1
CDR3nt: TGTGCCAGCAGTCGACAGGGGGCGGCGGAGCAGTACTTC
CDR3aa: CASSRQGAAEQYF

j_gene: TRBJ1-6
abundance: NA
d_gene: TRBD1
v_gene: TRBV6-4
CDR3nt: TGTGCCAGCAGTGACTCGACAGGGGGTAATTCACCCCTCCACTTT
CDR3aa: CASSDSTGGNSPLHF

j_gene: TRBJ2-2
abundance: once
d_gene: TRBD2
v_gene: TRBV28
CDR3nt: TGTGCCAGCTCTGTCATCGGCGGGAGGGCCCCTTTTGCCGGGGAGCTGTTTTTT
CDR3aa: CASSVIGGRAPFAGELFF

j_gene: TRBJ2-7
abundance: NA
d_gene: NA
v_gene: TRBV5-1
CDR3nt: TGCGCCAGCAGCTTTCCCAGGGACCCCTACGAGCAGTACTTC
CDR3aa: CASSFPRDPYEQYF

j_gene: TRBJ2-4
abundance: medium-sized
d_gene: NA
v_gene: TRBV27
CDR3nt: TGTGCCAGCGTAGGGGGTCCCGCAGCTCTAGCCAAAAACATTCAGTACTTC
CDR3aa: CASVGGPAALAKNIQYF

j_gene: TRBJ1-1
abundance: NA
d_gene: TRBD1
v_gene: TRBV10-1
CDR3nt: TGCGCCAGCAGTAAAACAGGGGACGCTGAAGCTTTCTTT
CDR3aa: CASSKTGDAEAFF

j_gene: TRBJ2-2
abundance: NA
d_gene: NA
v_gene: TRBV6-1
CDR3nt: TGTGCCAGGGGCCTCCAGGCCGGGATTACCGGGGCGCAGTTTTTT
CDR3aa: CARGLQAGITGAQFF

j_gene: TRBJ2-5
abundance: NA
d_gene: TRBD2
v_gene: TRBV7-6
CDR3nt: TGTGCAATCAGTAGCGGGGGGTCAGGGACCCAGTACTTC
CDR3aa: CAISSGGSGTQYF